Sequencing of this T cell receptor beta chain was carried out in a study of blood T cell repertoires in COVID-19. Turning to the study itself: Samples taken during acute and convalescent COVID-19 were collected in the United States, Italy and Spain. T cells, B-cell-depleted T cells, or PBMCs provided the cDNA or gDNA that served as material.

Per the study methods: Reference gene primer amplification gave nucleated cell count estimates. The protocol was immunoSEQ multiplex PCR, while the TCRdb copy is restricted to in-frame clones and leaves out a portion. V, J and clone size were drawn from that table, and D and trimming were deduced from the DNA. The data show roughly 130,000 clones, 70% to 90% seen once. Germline CDR1 is SNHLY and CDR2 is FYNNEI. The CDR3 covers 15 residues. Trimming shortened V by 2 bases and J by 1 base, and 6 bases separated the two germline ends. The chain is built from TRBV2 and TRBJ2-6; maybe TRBD2 (5 bases). Sample: peripheral blood. The receptor was derived from a woman aged 55-69 years with acute or convalescent COVID-19. The CDR3 region is CASSERRSGANVLTF. The CDR3 region has the DNA TGTGCCAGCAGTGAAAGGAGGTCTGGGGCCAACGTCCTGACTTTC.